The source of this T cell receptor beta chain is a study of cytomegalovirus exposure and HLA in healthy donors (dated by TCRdb to the late 2010s). At the level of the whole study: An earlier analysis of approximately 550 of the donors reported approximately 300 Gb of sequence data and roughly 100 million unique TCR beta sequences from some 180 million T cells. The genetic ancestry cluster associated with self-reported Caucasian donors included roughly four fifths of the 300 to 450 genotyped donors. A separate validation cohort of approximately 130 different subjects was used in addition to the 666-subject first cohort. HLA typing covered class I and class II loci at four-digit resolution. A later analysis re-examined previously published TCR beta repertoires from 600 to 700 donors and added high-resolution HLA genotyping to investigate patterns of TCR occurrence. All discovery cohort repertoires had been generated using a single sequencing platform. Donor age, sex, ethnicity and CMV serostatus were collected together with the repertoire data. To predict cytomegalovirus infection status, the study brought together high-throughput TCR immunosequencing, statistical association of individual TCRs with disease status, and machine learning. The number of typed donors differed by locus: roughly 629-630 for A, B, C, DRB1 and DQB1; 522 for DQA1; some 590 for DPA1; and some 430 for DPB1. The study used immunosequencing to profile the T cell repertoires of 666 subjects and linked those repertoires to cytomegalovirus serostatus. Approximately 300 gigabases of sequencing data and about 92 million unique TCR sequences made up an early release that covered over 550 HLA-typed donors. Four to six DR-DQ haplotypes were handled as single units for association and clustering, since linkage in the cohort was strong. Rather than drawing on any new phenotypic data, the later analysis identified candidate immune exposures from TCR beta sequences and the way those sequences occurred across donors. Among roughly 370 genotyped donors of the cohort, an average of about 240,000 unique TCR beta nucleotide sequences were sequenced per donor, roughly a sixth of them non-productive. The study aimed to test whether signatures of past pathogen exposure could be identified by cataloging public T cell receptors. An earlier analysis of around 540 of the donors applied high-throughput TCR beta sequencing to assess whether each TCR beta V gene segment acted as functional or pseudogenic. A later genetic analysis used genome-wide SNP genotypes for about 55% of the 666 donors, treating that subset as a discovery cohort. The investigation overall reported the following: Correlated functional status among segregating V segments might be attributable to linkage disequilibrium, but an unknown experimental factor could not be ruled out. HLA typing was unavailable for some donors at each locus, so association tests used only the typed subset. CMV serostatus was the only immune exposure information available for the cohort. V-gene and J-gene trimming of TCR beta chains was associated with a missense DCLRE1C variant in a later genetic analysis, and the association was replicated in an independent cohort. This cohort had only TCR beta chains sequenced, and the lack of alpha or paired-chain data limited which features could be detected. Cytomegalovirus status was reported to be diagnosed by the classifier with high specificity and sensitivity in both the original and validation cohorts. Most CMV-associated TCR beta chains appeared to be HLA-restricted in a later analysis, and the HLA associations seemed to be driven largely by CMV exposure. When HLA alleles, especially DR and DQ, strongly co-occurred, attributing TCR associations to individual alleles was difficult. Compared with equally common non-associated chains, HLA-associated TCR beta chains in a later analysis were more clonally expanded and had lower generation probabilities. Because counts were too low, seventeen rarely observed V segments, including chromosome 9 orphons, were excluded from the earlier analysis of about 500 of the donors. A later analysis reported that several top co-occurrence clusters appeared linked to parvovirus B19, influenza, CMV and Epstein-Barr virus. The 87-base-pair reads could not distinguish some IMGT-functional V segments, including TRBV6-2 and TRBV6-3, so those segments were excluded. In the study, 150 to 200 TCR beta chains were listed as associated with cytomegalovirus. At a false discovery rate of 0.05, a later analysis linked some 17,000 TCR beta sequences to specific HLA alleles. A cluster of highly shared sequence variants was judged likely to represent a technical artifact of the sequencing pipeline. Presence/absence analyses assumed roughly uniform sequencing depth across donors, an assumption that may not hold. According to the authors, the approach could potentially be generalized to other disease states and immunological phenotypes. Broadly in line with IMGT annotations, most TCR beta V segments showed up in productive rearrangements about 90% or about 30% of the time in an earlier analysis of about 500 of the donors. In vitro tests confirmed that a few of the cytomegalovirus-associated TCR beta chains recognize cytomegalovirus antigens. While some public TCRs were present in many individuals, most TCR sequences turned up only very rarely across donors. Compared with the 666-donor mean, donors in an Asian-associated ancestry cluster had fewer N-insertions in productive TCRs, according to a later genetic analysis. A later analysis found that TCR association rates varied across HLA loci, with DRB1 alleles showing the most associated TCRs and HLA-C alleles the fewest. A further reported finding was that TCR beta sequences accurately predicted the HLA-A and HLA-B alleles for most subjects in the first cohort.

In total, approximately 700 healthy bone marrow donors made up the cohort. Cohort members were all nominally healthy when sampled, although unrecorded immune exposures were likely present. The donor was CMV seronegative and was included in the group of over 300 seronegative cohort members. Every donor gave a peripheral blood sample, and the peripheral blood mononuclear cells from that sample were used for TCR beta sequencing. The Qiagen DNeasy Blood Extraction Kit was used to extract genomic DNA from the blood cell samples. The receptor library was made with the immunoSEQ multiplex PCR assay. For the multiplex PCR, a mixture combining 60 forward primers for TCR Vbeta segments and 13 reverse primers for TCR Jbeta segments was used. The CDR3 region of rearranged TCR beta genes was amplified from genomic DNA with a multiplex PCR assay. The Illumina HiSeq System was used to sequence the amplified TCR beta libraries as 87-base-pair reads. As for the original processing: A later analysis counted about 80 million unique TCR beta chains across the 550 to 750 repertoires, and about 10 million of these chains were shared by at least two donors. A nearest-neighbor algorithm error-corrected the raw reads and collapsed the reads into unique sequences, merging closely related sequences to remove PCR and sequencing errors. Alignment of CDR3 sequences to IMGT reference sequences was used to assign V, D and J gene segments. For a sequence to be retained, at least a six-nucleotide match to both a V gene segment and a J gene segment was required. Rearrangements were called productive when the CDR3 lacked stop codons and stayed in frame with V and J; all others were non-productive. CDR3 was defined according to IMGT convention as the region running from the second conserved V-encoded cysteine to the conserved J-encoded phenylalanine. In an earlier analysis of some 550 of the donors, sequences lacking an unambiguous match to a single V gene segment were excluded. An earlier analysis of a few hundred of the donors called V segments functional above 56.7% productive rearrangements and segregating when the between-donor standard deviation exceeded 5%. To diagnose cytomegalovirus status from the catalog of TCR beta chain sequences, a statistical classification framework was built. A later analysis assigned V and J genes by comparing TCR nucleotide sequences with IMGT/GENE-DB human TR gene sequences. The TCRdist pipeline was used in a later analysis to assign CDR3 sequences and most-parsimonious VDJ recombination scenarios. In a later analysis, each TCR beta chain was defined by its CDR3 amino acid sequence together with its V-gene family, and reads without a unique V-gene family were excluded. To address suspected cross-contamination and a sequencing artifact, a later analysis removed 450 to 700 highly shared, low-generation-probability nucleotide sequences. In a later analysis, a clonal expansion index for each public chain was calculated from normalized within-repertoire ranks of inferred template counts. A later analysis computed generation probabilities with a VDJ recombination model fitted to out-of-frame rearrangements, and checked the results against IGoR. Hypergeometric tests were used in a later analysis to score TCR-TCR, TCR-HLA and TCR-CMV co-occurrence, with a repertoire-size bias correction applied to the TCR pairs. A later analysis estimated false discovery rates by permuting HLA or CMV assignments 20 times. In a later analysis, co-occurring TCRs were grouped using DBSCAN, with TCRdist sequence similarity added in when clustering inside HLA-allele-positive subsets. Repertoires with fewer than 30,000 or more than 120,000 public chains, plus five repertoires with anomalous nucleotide sharing, were excluded from co-occurrence clustering. The clones in this table, taken by TCRdb from immuneACCESS, are in-frame only. Not every clone is retained; where verified, under half of the shortfall comes from an unresolved V gene, and the cause of the rest is unknown. V and J calls and clone size follow that table, whereas D and trimming were derived from the DNA. The sample table lists 150,000 to 180,000 clones, approximately 75% of them with a count of one. Of the sample, around 2.8% is held by the ten largest clones.

Sequences SGHDN (CDR1) and FVKESK (CDR2) are obtained from the germline V gene. Between the V and J ends, shortened by 4 bases and 5 bases respectively, the junction contains 18 bases. The CDR3 spans 17 residues, from the cysteine through the phenylalanine. The read is trimmed to its CDR3 DNA, 51 bases read in frame from base 1. About this clone itself: Its antigen target is currently unknown. Base qualities are not provided; no much larger clone lies one nucleotide away.

The sample consisted of PBMCs. This TCR derives from a man aged 18-30 years in good health and CMV-seronegative. Here the chain combines TRBV14 and TRBJ2-6, with a weak D call of TRBD1 (7 bases match). The DNA sequence follows: TGTGCCAGCAGCCGCGGGACAGCCCCTCTCTGGGCCAACGTCCTGACTTTC. This translates into CASSRGTAPLWANVLTF.